A single sample is the source of the 25 T cell receptor beta chains below, sequenced in a study of cytomegalovirus exposure and HLA in healthy donors. The primer mix had 60 Vbeta and 13 Jbeta primers. Method: immunoSEQ multiplex PCR; TCRdb's copy keeps in-frame clones and lacks some. Here the sample spans about 120,000 clones, around four fifths being singletons. Material: PBMCs. The receptors derive from a man in his sixties in good health and CMV-seropositive.

The chain employs TRBV25-1 and TRBJ1-6; D gene uncertain. This CDR3 region has 15 residues. With 2 bases removed from V and 10 bases from J, the gap between germline ends came to 15 bases. Per the germline V gene, CDR1 is MGHDK and CDR2 is SYGVNS. The CDR3 region has the DNA TGTGCCAGCAGTGAAGCGCGGCTGCCGCCGTCACCCCTCCACTTT. This translates into CASSEARLPPSPLHF.

The chain combines TRBV23-1 with TRBJ1-2, with a tentative D call TRBD1 (5 bases). TRBV23-1 is known as an ORF, though its function is uncertain. The CDR3 covers 15 residues. The V and J ends lost 0 bases and 4 bases respectively, with 12 bases between them. The CDR3 DNA reads TGCGCCAGCAGTCAATCGGGGGGGAGGATCTATGGCTACACCTTC. It codes for CASSQSGGRIYGYTF.

The chain is built from TRBV7-9 and TRBJ1-2; possible D gene TRBD1, 5 bases. The CDR3 runs to 15 residues. From germline, CDR1 is SEHNR and CDR2 FQNEAQ (reference sequence). Trimming cost V 5 bases and J 4 bases, with 17 bases left between them. The CDR3, as DNA: TGTGCCAGCAGCCCCGGACGGGGGGTGATCTATGGCTACACCTTC. Protein product: CASSPGRGVIYGYTF.

The genes are TRBV2 and TRBJ2-3, with a possible D match to TRBD2 (5 bases). V gave up 5 bases and J gave up 3 bases, with 9 bases separating them. CDR3 size: 13 residues. Per the germline V gene, CDR1 is SNHLY and CDR2 is FYNNEI. The CDR3 sequence is CASSPEGTDTQYF. The CDR3 coding sequence is TGTGCCAGCAGTCCCGAGGGAACAGATACGCAGTATTTT.

The V call is TRBV28, the J call TRBJ1-5, with 9 bases aligning to TRBD1. The CDR3 loop spans 15 amino acids. V shed 5 bases, J shed 9 bases, and the junction held 11 bases outside the gene matches. CDR1 and CDR2 from the germline V gene are MDHEN and SYDVKM. CDR3 protein: CASSAPGTGFRPQHF. For the CDR3, the DNA is TGTGCCAGCAGTGCGCCCGGGACAGGGTTTCGGCCCCAGCATTTT.

This clone occurred a few times. This chain links TRBV11-2 with TRBJ1-6, with no clear D. The CDR3 runs 14 residues. The V end was cut by 1 base, the J end by 7 bases, with 8 bases between. Germline V gives CDR1 SGHAT, CDR2 FQNNGV. The CDR3 coding sequence is TGTGCCAGCAGCTTAGGCGGGGAGAATTCACCCCTCCACTTT. This codes for CASSLGGENSPLHF. The whole variable domain, filled in from reference TRBV11-2 and TRBJ1-6, reads EAGVAQSPRYKIIEKRQSVAFWCNPISGHATLYWYQQILGQGPKLLIQFQNNGVVDDSQLPKDRFSAERLKGVDSTLKIQPAKLEDSAVYLCASSLGGENSPLHFGNGTRLTVT.

V gene TRBV2 combines with J gene TRBJ2-1, with TRBD2 matching over 7 bases. Losses at the gene ends were 4 bases for V and 8 bases for J; bases not matched to a gene: 8. Germline CDR1 reads SNHLY; CDR2 reads FYNNEI. This CDR3 has 14 amino acids. Here the CDR3 reads CASSADSGFDEQFF. CDR3 bases: TGTGCCAGCAGTGCCGATAGCGGGTTTGATGAGCAGTTCTTC.

This sequence joins TRBV9 and TRBJ2-2, with 7 bases aligning to TRBD2. This CDR3 region has 15 residues. Trimming cost V 4 bases and J 7 bases; bases outside gene matches: 10. The germline gives CDR1 SGDLS, CDR2 YYNGEE. The CDR3 region has the DNA TGTGCCAGCAGCCCACATCTGGGCGGGAGCGGGGAGCTGTTTTTT. Translated: CASSPHLGGSGELFF.

V is TRBV4-1 and J is TRBJ2-7; D perhaps matches TRBD1 (5 bases). V was shortened by 8 bases and J by 2 bases, with 13 bases between the two germline ends. This CDR3 has 13 amino acids. The V gene's germline CDR1 is MGHRA and CDR2 YSYEKL. The CDR3 DNA sequence: TGCGCCAGCGCGCAGGGATACGCCTACGAGCAGTACTTC. As protein: CASAQGYAYEQYF.

V is TRBV2 and J is TRBJ2-7, with 10 bases identical to TRBD1. Trimming removed 6 bases from V and 6 bases from J; junction bases left unmatched: 2. Germline assignment: CDR1 SNHLY and CDR2 FYNNEI. CDR3 length: 12 residues. CDR3 DNA sequence: TGTGCCAGCAGAGGACAGGGGGTCGAGCAGTACTTC. Residues: CASRGQGVEQYF. Full variable domain (missing parts from reference TRBV2 and TRBJ2-7): EPEVTQTPSHQVTQMGQEVILRCVPISNHLYFYWYRQILGQKVEFLVSFYNNEISEKSEIFDDQFSVERPDGSNFTLKIRSTKLEDSAMYFCASRGQGVEQYFGPGTRLTVT.

The V call is TRBV5-5, the J call TRBJ2-7; 7 bases are shared with TRBD1. Trimming at V came to 0 bases and at J to 3 bases, leaving 3 bases not matched to a gene. CDR1 is SGHKS, CDR2 YYEKEE, per germline (reference sequence). CDR3 length equals 14 residues. The CDR3 sequence is CASSLEDRSYEQYF. The DNA for the CDR3 is TGTGCCAGCAGCTTGGAGGACAGGAGCTACGAGCAGTACTTC.

The chain uses TRBV5-1 and TRBJ2-7; no reliable D call. The CDR3 has 14 residues. In germline, CDR1 is SGHRS, CDR2 YFSETQ. The V gene lost 0 bases and the J gene lost 1 base, with 8 bases spanning the gap. CDR3 sequence: CASSLGPQSYEQYF. Written as DNA, the CDR3 is TGCGCCAGCAGCTTGGGTCCCCAGTCCTACGAGCAGTACTTC.

The chain uses TRBV6-4 and TRBJ2-2, with TRBD2 as a possible D gene (6 bases). Germline V gives CDR1 MRHNA, CDR2 SNTAGT. The CDR3 totals 16 residues. Deletions cut 5 bases from V and 0 bases from J, with 13 bases between. CDR3 bases: TGTGCCAGCAGTCCTCGGGGGACGACGAACACCGGGGAGCTGTTTTTT. Residues: CASSPRGTTNTGELFF.

This clone has just a few counts. The chain has TRBV28 and TRBJ1-4, with D perhaps TRBD1 (5 bases). The V and J ends lost 3 bases and 5 bases respectively, with 7 bases between them. CDR1 is MDHEN and CDR2 is SYDVKM in the germline V gene. This CDR3 spans 13 amino acids. The CDR3 reads CASSLGGNEKLFF. As DNA, the CDR3 is TGTGCCAGCAGTTTGGGGGGGAATGAAAAACTGTTTTTT.

The J gene is TRBJ1-2, the V gene TRBV30, with 12 bases fitting TRBD1. CDR1 is GTSNPN, CDR2 SVGIG, per germline (reference sequence). The CDR3 length is 16 residues. The trim removed 1 base at V and 8 bases at J, leaving 11 bases unmatched. The CDR3 region is CAWSETGTGGATGYTF. The CDR3 DNA reads as TGTGCCTGGAGTGAAACCGGGACAGGGGGCGCTACGGGCTACACCTTC.

V is TRBV6-4 and J is TRBJ1-1, with a possible D match to TRBD1 (6 bases). Germline V gene data show CDR1 as MRHNA and CDR2 as SNTAGT. Trimming left V 6 bases short and J 3 bases short, with 11 bases between. This CDR3 spans 13 amino acids. In DNA form, the CDR3 reads TGTGCCAGCAGACTCACAGGGTACACTGAAGCTTTCTTT. Residues: CASRLTGYTEAFF.

This clone was recorded a few times. V gene TRBV11-2 combines with J gene TRBJ1-3; D call uncertain. From germline, CDR1 is SGHAT and CDR2 FQNNGV. Trimming pared 5 bases from V and 1 base from J, leaving 6 bases between. The CDR3 covers 13 residues. CDR3 in amino acids: CASSLSSGNTIYF. For the CDR3, the DNA is TGTGCCAGCAGCCTGTCTTCTGGAAACACCATATATTTT.

Only a few counts were recorded for this clone. The J gene is TRBJ1-2, the V gene TRBV5-1, with TRBD1 matching over 7 bases. The CDR3 has 14 residues. Germline lookup yields CDR1 SGHRS and CDR2 YFSETQ. Losses at the gene ends were 7 bases for V and 8 bases for J; bases not matched to a gene: 14. The CDR3 bases are TGCGCCAGCTTCGAGGTACAGGGGCGCGACGGCTACACCTTC. Translated: CASFEVQGRDGYTF.

The V call is TRBV9, the J call TRBJ1-2, with D possibly matching TRBD1 (5 bases). Between the trimmed V and J ends, which lost 3 bases and 2 bases, there was a span of 14 bases. The length of the CDR3 is 15 residues. CDR1 and CDR2 from the germline V gene are SGDLS and YYNGEE. For the CDR3, the DNA is TGTGCCAGCAGCGCCCATGGGGGGTCGAACTATGGCTACACCTTC. Translation gives CASSAHGGSNYGYTF.

The genes are TRBV4-1 and TRBJ1-2, with a tentative D call TRBD1 (5 bases). Germline lookup yields CDR1 MGHRA and CDR2 YSYEKL. V lost 6 bases to trimming and J lost 2 bases, with 13 bases between them. The CDR3 consists of 14 residues. In nucleotides, the CDR3 is TGCGCCAGCAGTAGGGCAGGGTGGAACTATGGCTACACCTTC. Translated, it gives CASSRAGWNYGYTF.

The table lists this clone with a few counts. This rearrangement joins TRBV18 to TRBJ2-1, with 8 bases aligning to TRBD2. The length of the CDR3 is 16 residues. V lost 2 bases and J lost 8; bases outside the gene matches: 11. Germline-derived CDR1 and CDR2 are KGHSH and LQKENI. The CDR3 sequence is CASSPINAGGADEQFF. CDR3 in DNA: TGTGCCAGCTCACCAATAAACGCGGGGGGCGCGGATGAGCAGTTCTTC.

The chain employs TRBV7-3 and TRBJ1-1, with unresolved D. CDR1 SGHTA and CDR2 FQGTGA come from the germline V gene. Trimming removed 1 base at V and 1 base at J, with 13 bases between. The CDR3 is 16 residues long. CDR3 coding DNA: TGTGCCAGCAGCTTAATGCTCCGGGTATCGAACACTGAAGCTTTCTTT. As protein: CASSLMLRVSNTEAFF.

Concerning this clone itself: Distinct nucleotide sequences in the sample also encode this CDR3. J is TRBJ2-7 and V is TRBV7-6; the match to TRBD1 covers 7 bases. Per the germline V gene, CDR1 is SGHVS and CDR2 is FNYEAQ. The CDR3 is 12 residues long. Trimming took 5 bases from V and 4 from J; bases not matched to a gene: 2. The CDR3 reads CASSPGQYEQYF. The CDR3 nucleotides read TGTGCCAGCAGCCCGGGACAGTACGAGCAGTACTTC. The full variable domain, completed using reference TRBV7-6 and TRBJ2-7, is GAGVSQSPRYKVTKRGQDVALRCDPISGHVSLYWYRQALGQGPEFLTYFNYEAQQDKSGLPNDRFSAERPEGSISTLTIQRTEQRDSAMYRCASSPGQYEQYFGPGTRLTVT.

V usage is TRBV29-1 and J usage is TRBJ2-1; D call uncertain. The CDR3 is 10 amino acids. V dropped 4 bases and J dropped 9 bases, with 7 bases sitting between them. Germline CDR1 reads SQVTM; CDR2 reads ANQGSEA. The CDR3 loop is CSVAYTEQFF. The CDR3 DNA is TGCAGCGTTGCCTATACTGAGCAGTTCTTC.

This sequence joins TRBV2 and TRBJ2-2, with D uncertain. Germline V gives CDR1 SNHLY, CDR2 FYNNEI. V was pared by 3 bases and J by 7 bases, with 18 bases between. This CDR3 has 16 residues. The CDR3 protein is CASSDGWAGKDGELFF. In nucleotides, the CDR3 is TGTGCCAGCAGTGATGGTTGGGCAGGAAAGGACGGGGAGCTGTTTTTT.